The next 5 T cell receptor beta chains were all read from a single sample in a study of blood T cell repertoires in COVID-19. Generated by immunoSEQ multiplex PCR, the TCRdb table keeps only in-frame clones and is missing some. The table lists tens of thousands of clones, about 91% of them singletons. Sequences were obtained from peripheral blood. Receptors were obtained from a woman in her forties or fifties with active COVID-19.

The chain is built from TRBV15 and TRBJ2-1, with D unresolved. The CDR3 contains 15 residues. The V end lost 1 base, the J end lost 3 bases, and 10 bases lay between the germline ends. Germline CDR1 reads LNHNV; CDR2 reads YYDKDF (reference sequence). The DNA of the CDR3 is TGTGCCACCAGCAGAGGAGGATACGACTACAATGAGCAGTTCTTC. Its translation: CATSRGGYDYNEQFF. The whole variable domain, filled in from reference TRBV15 and TRBJ2-1, reads DAMVIQNPRYQVTQFGKPVTLSCSQTLNHNVMYWYQQKSSQAPKLLFHYYDKDFNNEADTPDNFQSRRPNTSFCFLDIRSPGLGDTAMYLCATSRGGYDYNEQFFGPGTRLTVL.

The V call is TRBV10-1, the J call TRBJ2-1; 14 nucleotides agree with TRBD2. The CDR3 is 17 amino acids. Trimming removed 4 bases from V and 0 bases from J; junction bases left unmatched: 2. CDR1 WNHNN and CDR2 SYGVQD come from the germline V gene (reference sequence). CDR3 loop: CASSAGTSGSSYNEQFF. CDR3 coding DNA: TGCGCCAGCAGTGCCGGGACTAGCGGGAGCTCCTACAATGAGCAGTTCTTC.

This clone appeared a single time. This chain links TRBV6-5 with TRBJ2-1, with a possible D match to TRBD2 (6 bases). Deletions cut 2 bases from V and 0 bases from J, with 8 bases between. The germline gives CDR1 MNHEY, CDR2 SVGAGI. This CDR3 has 15 residues. The CDR3 loop reads CASSYGRGSYNEQFF. CDR3 in DNA: TGTGCCAGCAGTTACGGGCGGGGCTCCTACAATGAGCAGTTCTTC.

This sequence joins TRBV10-3 and TRBJ2-1, with 10 bases aligning to TRBD2. Unmatched junction bases numbered 10, after V lost 6 bases and J lost 5 bases. CDR1 and CDR2 (germline): ENHRY, SYGVKD. There are 16 residues in the CDR3. CDR3 sequence (DNA): TGTGCCATCAGGACGGGAGCGGGGGGGGTAAACAATGAGCAGTTCTTC. This sequence encodes CAIRTGAGGVNNEQFF.

This chain uses TRBV5-1 with TRBJ2-1; 10 nucleotides agree with TRBD2. J gave up 0 bases and V 2 bases, and 8 bases lay outside the gene matches. There are 18 residues in the CDR3. Germline CDR1 is SGHRS and CDR2 is YFSETQ. CDR3 protein: CASSLPGLAQSSYNEQFF. The CDR3, as DNA: TGCGCCAGCAGCTTACCGGGACTAGCGCAGAGCTCCTACAATGAGCAGTTCTTC.